A selection of T cell receptor beta chains follows, all from one sample in a study of cytomegalovirus exposure and HLA in healthy donors. Only in-frame clones appear in the TCRdb table, and some are missing; sequencing was by immunoSEQ multiplex PCR. The sample includes 250,000 or so clones, 80% to 90% seen only once; the top ten take about 2.8%. The sample taken for sequencing was PBMCs. The receptors here all came from a man aged 18 to 30 in good health and CMV-seronegative. The CDR3 runs from the conserved cysteine through the conserved F or W. Each record gives: J gene, V gene, CDR3 length, D gene, CDR3 protein. D genes are given only for firm matches.

TRBJ2-3 TRBV5-1 17 TRBD2 CASSLALAGGRKDTQYF
TRBJ2-7 TRBV18 13 NA CASSPSLRYEQYF
TRBJ2-7 TRBV4-1 14 NA CASSQELLVFEQYF
TRBJ2-7 TRBV19 12 NA CASRGSLYEQYF
TRBJ2-4 TRBV28 12 NA CAIRQEEGIQYF
TRBJ1-1 TRBV2 14 NA CASSGAYRNTEAFF
TRBJ2-3 TRBV2 12 NA CASPPRTDTQYF
TRBJ2-7 TRBV5-5 15 NA CASSLVAGTTYEQYF
TRBJ1-6 TRBV7-8 16 NA CASSLLPRLGLSPLHF
TRBJ1-5 TRBV6-5 14 NA CASRAPGDNQPQHF
TRBJ2-5 TRBV6-6 14 TRBD2 CASSPSGGGETQYF
TRBJ2-7 TRBV7-9 18 TRBD1 CASSLGTWYDRVSYEQYF
TRBJ2-1 TRBV5-4 16 NA CASSSNQGISYNEQFF
TRBJ2-3 TRBV5-1 16 TRBD2 CASSLEGGLGTDTQYF
TRBJ1-5 TRBV19 15 NA CASTSWGREGQPQHF
TRBJ2-7 TRBV7-2 15 TRBD2 CASSLVASGGNEQYF
TRBJ1-6 TRBV9 17 TRBD1 CASSVAPETGWNSPLHF
TRBJ1-5 TRBV28 14 TRBD1 CASRLGQGNQPQHF
TRBJ2-3 TRBV6-1 14 TRBD1 CASLDRGRTDTQYF
TRBJ2-7 TRBV7-6 15 TRBD1 CASSPGTGGGYEQYF
TRBJ2-5 TRBV7-2 16 TRBD2 CASTRTSGGAYETQYF
TRBJ1-3 TRBV5-1 13 NA CASRTGTGNTIYF
TRBJ1-4 TRBV6-5 16 TRBD1 CASSSTGGEGLRKLFF
TRBJ1-1 TRBV5-1 14 NA CASSSTGMDTEAFF
TRBJ2-1 TRBV7-2 11 NA CASSPSYEQFF
TRBJ1-1 TRBV5-4 13 NA CASSEQGSTEAFF
TRBJ2-7 TRBV28 16 NA CASSLRNGGPSYEQYF
TRBJ1-5 TRBV6-1 15 NA CASTPVTGYNQPQHF
TRBJ1-1 TRBV5-1 14 TRBD1 CASRPGGTGPEAFF
TRBJ1-6 TRBV19 14 TRBD1 CASSADRAHSPLHF
TRBJ2-5 TRBV29-1 15 TRBD2 CSCGGFHGFMETQYF
TRBJ2-7 TRBV6-5 15 NA CASSYSKSRLYEQYF
TRBJ2-5 TRBV13 15 TRBD1 CASSSPKDRKETQYF
TRBJ1-4 TRBV7-8 16 TRBD1 CASSLDRTGANEKLFF
TRBJ2-7 TRBV7-4 13 TRBD2 CASSFAGVNEQYF
TRBJ2-7 TRBV27 14 TRBD1 CASSNPGTGGEQYF
TRBJ1-4 TRBV18 12 NA CASSPALGQLFF
TRBJ2-2 TRBV19 15 TRBD1 CASAGTGLGTGELFF
TRBJ1-1 TRBV7-8 12 NA CASSLVSTEAFF
TRBJ2-3 TRBV7-2 11 NA CASCQGDTQYF
TRBJ2-7 TRBV7-2 14 TRBD1 CASSRRGPEYEQYF
TRBJ2-1 TRBV20-1 10 NA CSARRDEQFF
TRBJ2-1 TRBV2 15 NA CASSELRQINNEQFF
TRBJ1-1 TRBV6-1 13 TRBD1 CASSRQGGTEAFF
TRBJ1-5 TRBV7-2 15 NA CASSLALGSNQPQHF
TRBJ1-3 TRBV6-5 13 NA CASSYGSGYTIYF